This TCR beta chain appears in the sequencing data of a study of blood T cell repertoires in COVID-19. Study-level background: T cells, B-cell-depleted T cells, or PBMCs provided the cDNA or gDNA that served as material.

How the authors handled the data: Researchers report that nucleated cell counts were estimated from reference gene primer amplification. Profiled with immunoSEQ multiplex PCR; TCRdb holds only in-frame clones, not every one. V and J calls and clone size are those listed in that table; D and trimming were worked out from the DNA. The sample has roughly 180,000 clones; approximately 85% are singletons. This CDR3 has 14 amino acids. CDR1 is SGDLS, CDR2 YYNGEE, per germline. Trimming stripped 4 bases from V and 5 bases from J, with 15 bases between. Seattle researchers signed up patients amid active infection and tracked them longitudinally.

The V gene is TRBV9, the J gene TRBJ1-1; D is unresolved. Sequencing was performed on peripheral blood. The clonotype comes from a man of 80 years or more with COVID-19, enrolled during active disease. DNA of the CDR3: TGTGCCAGCAGCCCCAGGCTGATTTATACTGAAGCTTTCTTT. Translation gives CASSPRLIYTEAFF. The full variable domain, its missing parts supplied by reference TRBV9 and TRBJ1-1, is DSGVTQTPKHLITATGQRVTLRCSPRSGDLSVYWYQQSLDQGLQFLIQYYNGEERAKGNILERFSAQQFPDLHSELNLSSLELGDSALYFCASSPRLIYTEAFFGQGTRLTVV.